This record covers a single TCR beta chain. Enrollees, about 18 to 100 years old, lived in 24 US areas. Researchers sorted participants into cohorts using their self-reported clinical history. The source of the sample is a study of blood T cell repertoires in COVID-19. Across the study: Nucleic acid was either cDNA or gDNA, and it came from T cells, B-cell-depleted T cells, or PBMCs.

V was pared by 3 bases and J by 5 bases, with 3 bases of the junction left unmatched. CDR1 is SGHRS, CDR2 YFSETQ, per germline. The CDR3 loop spans 15 amino acids. Study processing details: Nucleated cell counts were estimated from reference gene primer amplification. Data came from immunoSEQ multiplex PCR; TCRdb stores just in-frame clones and leaves some out. V, J and clone size were drawn from that table, and D and trimming were deduced from the DNA. This table has under 150,000 clones, 84% appearing once. The chain joins TRBV5-1 to TRBJ1-6, with 9 bases identical to TRBD1. The sequenced sample was PBMCs or T cells enriched from blood (not recorded which). This clonotype was obtained from a man in his forties with acute COVID-19. The CDR3 sequence: CASSYRDRDNSPLHF. For the CDR3, the DNA is TGCGCCAGCAGCTACCGGGACAGGGATAATTCACCCCTCCACTTT.